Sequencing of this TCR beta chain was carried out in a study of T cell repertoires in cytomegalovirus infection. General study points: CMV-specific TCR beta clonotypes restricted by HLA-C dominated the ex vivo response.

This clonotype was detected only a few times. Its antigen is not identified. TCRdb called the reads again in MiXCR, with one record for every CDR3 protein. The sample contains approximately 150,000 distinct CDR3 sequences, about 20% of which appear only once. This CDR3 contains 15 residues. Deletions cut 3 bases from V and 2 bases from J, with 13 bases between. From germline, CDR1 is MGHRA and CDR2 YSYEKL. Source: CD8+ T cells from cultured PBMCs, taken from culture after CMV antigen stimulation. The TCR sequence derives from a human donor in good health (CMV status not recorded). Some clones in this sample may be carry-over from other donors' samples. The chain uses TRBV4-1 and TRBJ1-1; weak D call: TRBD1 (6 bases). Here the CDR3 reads CASSHPDSPNTEAFF. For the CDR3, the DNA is TGCGCCAGCAGCCACCCGGACAGTCCCAACACTGAAGCTTTCTTT.